This is a list of T cell receptor beta chains from one sample in a study of blood T cell repertoires in COVID-19. The method was immunoSEQ multiplex PCR; TCRdb's version includes in-frame clones alone and lacks a portion of them. The top ten clones hold roughly 5.3% of a sample with 250,000 to 400,000 clones, about 87% of them seen once. The sample consisted of PBMCs or T cells enriched from blood (not recorded which). All receptors come from a woman in her 30s who had recovered from COVID-19. The CDR3 runs from the conserved cysteine through the conserved F or W. Fields, in order: clone size, D gene, J gene, V gene, CDR3 protein, CDR3 DNA. The D gene is left open where the match is weak. Not every row has a clone size; where given, it reads once, few, many or a size class.

>NA|NA|TRBJ2-7|TRBV4-1
CASSQEEAAEQYF
TGCGCCAGCAGCCAAGAGGAGGCGGCCGAGCAGTACTTC
>NA|NA|TRBJ1-2|TRBV5-1
CASSFQDNYGYTF
TGCGCCAGCAGCTTTCAGGATAACTATGGCTACACCTTC
>NA|NA|TRBJ1-1|TRBV18
CASSPVRDVAGYTEAFF
TGTGCCAGCTCACCAGTCCGGGATGTAGCGGGGTACACTGAAGCTTTCTTT
>NA|TRBD1|TRBJ1-2|TRBV7-2
CASSLVTGDYGYTF
TGTGCCAGCAGCTTAGTGACAGGGGACTATGGCTACACCTTC
>NA|NA|TRBJ2-1|TRBV27
CASRRPGNEQFF
TGTGCCAGCAGGCGGCCGGGCAATGAGCAGTTCTTC
>once|NA|TRBJ1-6|TRBV28
CASSLRPNSPLHF
TGTGCCAGCAGTTTGCGGCCTAATTCACCCCTCCACTTT
>NA|TRBD1|TRBJ1-2|TRBV6-6
CASSYEGAVGYTF
TGTGCCAGCAGTTACGAGGGGGCCGTCGGCTACACCTTC
>NA|NA|TRBJ2-7|TRBV12-1
CASRLEAPNEQYF
TGTGCCTCTCGACTAGAAGCCCCCAACGAGCAGTACTTC
>NA|NA|TRBJ2-1|TRBV27
CASSYGGPGNEQFF
TGTGCCAGCAGTTACGGGGGGCCAGGCAATGAGCAGTTCTTC
>NA|NA|TRBJ2-3|TRBV7-6
CASSPSVNTQYF
TGTGCCAGCAGCCCAAGCGTAAATACGCAGTATTTT
>NA|NA|TRBJ2-2|TRBV7-2
CASSSLGGAYTGELFF
TGTGCCAGCAGCTCCCTAGGGGGGGCGTACACCGGGGAGCTGTTTTTT
>once|NA|TRBJ1-5|TRBV2
CASSAPVNSNQPQHF
TGTGCCAGCAGTGCCCCAGTTAATAGCAATCAGCCCCAGCATTTT
>once|NA|TRBJ1-2|TRBV3-1/TRBV3-2
CASSQEGERLLYGYTF
TGTGCCAGCAGCCAAGAAGGTGAGCGCCTACTCTATGGCTACACCTTC
>NA|TRBD1|TRBJ2-7|TRBV18
CASSRDSSYEQYF
TGTGCCAGCTCCCGGGACAGCTCCTACGAGCAGTACTTC
>once|TRBD2|TRBJ2-5|TRBV19
CASSPRGGRETQYF
TGTGCCAGTAGCCCTCGGGGGGGAAGGGAGACCCAGTACTTC
>NA|NA|TRBJ1-1|TRBV29-1
CSVGSGNTEAFF
TGCAGCGTCGGGTCTGGGAACACTGAAGCTTTCTTT
>NA|NA|TRBJ1-6|TRBV11-3
CASSLDRTPQHNSPLHF
TGTGCCAGCAGCTTAGATCGAACACCCCAACATAATTCACCCCTCCACTTT
>NA|NA|TRBJ1-1|TRBV4-1
CASSHMLKNTEAFF
TGCGCCAGCAGCCATATGTTAAAGAACACTGAAGCTTTCTTT
>NA|TRBD1|TRBJ1-2|TRBV28
CASSSPGQGDYGYTF
TGTGCCAGCAGTTCGCCTGGACAGGGGGACTATGGCTACACCTTC
>NA|NA|TRBJ2-5|TRBV5-4
CASSLSGTNQQETQYF
TGTGCCAGCAGCTTGTCGGGGACAAACCAGCAAGAGACCCAGTACTTC
>NA|NA|TRBJ1-2|TRBV6-5
CARREGNYGYTF
TGTGCCAGGCGAGAGGGAAACTATGGCTACACCTTC
>NA|NA|TRBJ1-2|TRBV27
CASSFLSQVQGRSNYGYTF
TGTGCCAGCAGTTTTCTTTCCCAGGTTCAGGGTAGGTCTAACTATGGCTACACCTTC
>NA|NA|TRBJ1-5|TRBV18
CASGKSQGSGNQPQHF
TGTGCCAGCGGAAAATCACAGGGTAGTGGGAATCAGCCCCAGCATTTT
>NA|NA|TRBJ2-5|TRBV4-2
CASSQDPEGETQYF
TGTGCCAGCAGCCAAGATCCCGAGGGAGAGACCCAGTACTTC
>NA|TRBD1|TRBJ1-1|TRBV25-1
CASSGRQGAWAEAFF
TGTGCCAGCAGCGGTCGACAGGGGGCCTGGGCTGAAGCTTTCTTT
>once|NA|TRBJ2-3|TRBV21-1
CASNLSTGGANTQYF
TGTGCCAGCAACTTATCCACAGGGGGCGCAAATACGCAGTATTTT